Presented here are 10 T cell receptor beta chains from one specimen sequenced in a study of T cell responses to AZD1222 COVID-19 vaccine. Profiling relied on immunoSEQ multiplex PCR, and the TCRdb table lists in-frame clones only, not all of them. The sample lists some 150,000 clones; 90% were seen once. The sequencing here drew on peripheral blood, taken on day 0 of AZD1222 vaccination. These receptors were collected from an adult in good health.

The rearrangement uses TRBV27 and TRBJ1-1; 10 bases match TRBD1. Germline V gene data show CDR1 as MNHEY and CDR2 as SMNVEV (reference sequence). J gave up 3 bases and V 5 bases, and 12 bases lay outside the gene matches. The CDR3 runs to 17 residues. CDR3 in amino acids: CASSVTPPGQGYTEAFF. The CDR3 DNA is TGTGCCAGCAGTGTAACCCCTCCGGGACAGGGGTACACTGAAGCTTTCTTT.

This clone was seen only once. The chain is built from TRBV6-5 and TRBJ2-3; tentatively, D is TRBD2 (6 bases). This CDR3 is 15 amino acids long. The ends were cut back, 2 bases at V and 4 bases at J, with 13 bases in the middle. Germline CDR1 MNHEY, CDR2 SVGAGI. The chain's CDR3 is CASSYGRGGADTQYF. The DNA of the CDR3 is TGTGCCAGCAGTTACGGGCGGGGCGGCGCAGATACGCAGTATTTT.

The chain combines TRBV6-1 with TRBJ1-6; TRBD1 matches 7 bases. Germline-derived CDR1 and CDR2 are MNHNS and SASEGT. There are 16 residues in the CDR3. Trimming took 3 bases from V and 6 from J; bases not matched to a gene: 8. CDR3 protein: CASSDGQGVSNSPLHF. The CDR3 DNA follows: TGTGCCAGCAGTGATGGCCAGGGGGTATCTAATTCACCCCTCCACTTT.

This sequence joins TRBV5-1 and TRBJ1-6; the D gene is possibly TRBD1 (5 bases). Per the germline V gene, CDR1 is SGHRS and CDR2 is YFSETQ. Between the trimmed V and J ends, which lost 0 bases and 7 bases, there was a span of 17 bases. This CDR3 comprises 17 residues. CDR3 in amino acids: CASSLVPPQGSNSPLHF. CDR3 coding DNA: TGCGCCAGCAGCTTGGTACCTCCGCAGGGATCAAATTCACCCCTCCACTTT.

As concerns this clone: Germline and junction disagree at one end, which may indicate a read error. The identical CDR3 is also encoded by other nucleotide sequences in the sample. V and J are TRBV15 and TRBJ2-3; 10 bases agree with TRBD2. Germline V lookup: CDR1 LNHNV, CDR2 YYDKDF (reference sequence). The CDR3 runs 16 residues. CDR3 in amino acids: CATKSRAGGTTDTQYF. Here the CDR3 DNA reads TGCGCCACCAAGTCCCGAGCGGGGGGGACCACAGATACGCAGTATTTT.

The rearrangement joins TRBV2 to TRBJ2-2; 7 bases fit TRBD2. Germline V gene data show CDR1 as SNHLY and CDR2 as FYNNEI. The CDR3 totals 15 residues. With V trimmed by 5 bases and J by 4 bases, 7 bases remained unmatched. CDR3 nucleotide sequence: TGTGCCAGCAGTCGTGGGAGGGCCGGCACCGGGGAGCTGTTTTTT. It specifies CASSRGRAGTGELFF.

About this clone itself: One end of the junction varies from germline; a read error may be responsible. Other DNA sequences in this specimen translate into the identical CDR3. The chain combines TRBV24-1 with TRBJ2-2; TRBD1 matches at 7 bases. The germline gives CDR1 KGHDR, CDR2 SFDVKD. This CDR3 is built from 18 residues. The CDR3 sequence is CATSDLNPARGSTGELFF. For the CDR3, the DNA is TGTGCCACTAGTGACTTGAACCCGGCCAGGGGGTCAACCGGGGAGCTGTTTTTT.

This clone was recorded once. The chain recombines TRBV12-3 or TRBV12-4 with TRBJ1-3, with 8 positions matching TRBD1. This CDR3 region has 13 residues. Unmatched junction bases numbered 7, after V lost 7 bases and J lost 8 bases. The CDR3 DNA sequence: TGTGCCAGCACCCTCGGACAGGGTGACACCATATATTTT. This gives the protein CASTLGQGDTIYF.

J is TRBJ2-1 and V is TRBV27; 13 positions match TRBD2. J was trimmed by 7 bases and V by 4 bases; bases with no gene match: 4. The CDR3 is 15 amino acids. Germline CDR1 MNHEY, CDR2 SMNVEV (reference sequence). The chain's CDR3 is CASSSWTSGRNEQFF. CDR3 DNA: TGTGCCAGCAGTTCCTGGACTAGCGGGAGAAATGAGCAGTTCTTC.

This clone came up once. The chain employs TRBV19 and TRBJ1-1; no clear D. This CDR3 comprises 11 residues. V was clipped by 10 bases and J by 6 bases, with 12 bases between them. Germline CDR1 and CDR2: LNHDA and SQIVND (reference sequence). The chain's CDR3 is CATLAQSEAFF. The DNA for the CDR3 is TGTGCCACGCTGGCCCAATCTGAAGCTTTCTTT.